The next 7 T cell receptor beta chains were all read from a single sample in a study of blood T cell repertoires in COVID-19. Only in-frame clones appear in the TCRdb table, and some are missing; sequencing was by immunoSEQ multiplex PCR. The sample has under 45,000 clones, approximately 83% seen once; the top ten hold approximately 5.4%. Sequenced: peripheral blood. These TCRs come from a man aged 40-49 years with active COVID-19.

The chain uses TRBV6-1 and TRBJ2-6; D is uncertain. Germline V gene lookup returns CDR1 MNHNS and CDR2 SASEGT. Between the trimmed V and J ends, which lost 2 bases and 4 bases, there was a span of 9 bases. The CDR3 totals 15 residues. As DNA, the CDR3 is TGTGCCAGCAGTGAATCGGGTGGCGGGGCCAACGTCCTGACTTTC. This translates into CASSESGGGANVLTF.

The CDR3 DNA reads as TGTGCCAGCAGTCCATTCTCCTACCAATATAGCAATCAGCCCCAGCATTTT. Protein: CASSPFSYQYSNQPQHF. The chain links TRBV6-6 to TRBJ1-5; D not certain. Trimming shortened V by 5 bases and J by 0 bases, and 17 bases separated the two germline ends. This CDR3 is 17 amino acids long. Germline V gene sequence: CDR1 MNHNY, CDR2 SVGAGI (reference sequence).

V gene TRBV5-6 combines with J gene TRBJ1-1; 7 bases are shared with TRBD1. CDR1 is SGHDT and CDR2 is YYEEEE in the germline V gene. This CDR3 is built from 14 residues. Losses at the gene ends were 5 bases for V and 3 bases for J; bases not matched to a gene: 7. CDR3 sequence reads: CASSPDREDTEAFF. CDR3 coding DNA: TGTGCCAGCAGTCCTGACAGGGAGGACACTGAAGCTTTCTTT. Full variable domain (missing parts from reference TRBV5-6 and TRBJ1-1): DAGVTQSPTHLIKTRGQQVTLRCSPKSGHDTVSWYQQALGQGPQFIFQYYEEEERQRGNFPDRFSGHQFPNYSSELNVNALLLGDSALYLCASSPDREDTEAFFGQGTRLTVV.

V usage is TRBV6-5 and J usage is TRBJ1-1; 8 nucleotides align to TRBD1. The CDR3 loop spans 14 amino acids. The germline gives CDR1 MNHEY, CDR2 SVGAGI. The ends lost 8 bases at V and 6 bases at J; junction bases unmatched: 11. In DNA, the CDR3 is TGTGCCAGCTACGCGGGACAGGAGATCCCTGAAGCTTTCTTT. Translated: CASYAGQEIPEAFF.

V gene TRBV18 combines with J gene TRBJ1-4; 9 bases are shared with TRBD1. The CDR3 loop spans 16 amino acids. The V gene end was trimmed by 4 bases and the J gene end by 7 bases; junction bases not matched to a gene: 10. The V gene's germline CDR1 is KGHSH and CDR2 LQKENI. The CDR3 DNA reads as TGTGCCAGCTCACAGGAAACAGGGGGCGAGGGTGAAAAACTGTTTTTT. It yields the protein CASSQETGGEGEKLFF.

The chain links TRBV30 to TRBJ1-5; D possibly corresponds to TRBD1 (6 bases). The CDR3 sequence is 14 residues long. V was pared by 2 bases and J by 7 bases, with 15 bases between. The germline V gene encodes CDR1 GTSNPN and CDR2 SVGIG (reference sequence). The chain's CDR3 is CAWSLQGLGQPQHF. In nucleotides, the CDR3 is TGTGCCTGGAGTCTACAGGGATTGGGGCAGCCCCAGCATTTT.

The chain uses TRBV28 and TRBJ1-4; D possibly corresponds to TRBD1 (5 bases). Trimming stripped 3 bases from V and 5 bases from J, with 10 bases between. The length of the CDR3 is 14 residues. Germline CDR1 MDHEN, CDR2 SYDVKM. This CDR3 reads CASSLGGNNEKLFF. The CDR3 bases are TGTGCCAGCAGTTTGGGGGGTAACAATGAAAAACTGTTTTTT.